This TCR beta chain emerged from a study of early T cells in non-severe SARS-CoV-2 infection. This CDR3 is built from 12 residues. Trimming stripped 6 bases from V and 5 bases from J, with 9 bases between. Per the germline V gene, CDR1 is MNHEY and CDR2 is SMNVEV (reference sequence). Individual cDNA molecules were tagged with unique molecular identifiers. TCRdb re-derived calls from the 5' RACE reads in MiXCR, one entry per CDR3 protein. Altogether some 77,000 distinct CDR3 sequences are present, about 9.6% being singletons, with the ten largest covering nearly 5%. Sequenced material: whole blood. This receptor was obtained from an adult who was a healthcare worker with PCR-confirmed SARS-CoV-2 infection or an uninfected control (not recorded which). The rearrangement links TRBV27 to TRBJ2-3, with D hard to call. This CDR3 is CASRSLIDTQYF. CDR3 sequence (DNA): TGTGCCAGCAGATCCCTCATAGATACGCAGTATTTT.